Listed below are T cell receptor beta chains from one sample, sequenced in a study of Graves' ophthalmopathy and Graves' hyperthyroidism. TCRdb reanalysed the multiplex PCR reads using MiXCR and keeps one entry per CDR3 protein. The table lists about 620,000 distinct CDR3 sequences, about a fifth of them singletons, with more than 5.5% in the top ten. The material sequenced was peripheral blood. The receptor set was obtained from a woman under 30 with stable Graves' hyperthyroidism. Some clones in this sample may be carry-over from other donors' samples. Each CDR3 is given with its conserved first and last residue. A D gene is named only where the DNA matches it firmly. Clone size is shown for a subset of rows, as once, few, many or a class of expanded clone.

D gene	V gene	J gene	clone size	CDR3 protein	CDR3 DNA
.	TRBV19	TRBJ2-5	many	CASGPFPGTQYF	TGTGCCAGCGGACCGTTTCCCGGGACCCAGTACTTC
.	TRBV7-2	TRBJ1-2	many	CASSLDKGNYGYTF	TGTGCCAGCAGCTTAGATAAGGGAAACTATGGCTACACCTTC
.	TRBV7-8	TRBJ2-5	.	CASSQTGSRTQYF	TGTGCCAGCAGCCAAACCGGGTCGAGGACCCAGTACTTC
.	TRBV12-3/TRBV12-4	TRBJ2-5	few	CASSPDSGRETQYF	TGTGCCAGCAGTCCGGACAGTGGGAGGGAGACCCAGTACTTC
.	TRBV5-1	TRBJ2-2	many	CASSSNGGADTGELFF	TGCGCCAGCAGCTCGAATGGGGGAGCAGACACCGGGGAGCTGTTTTTT
.	TRBV18	TRBJ2-7	few	CASSPPVRDEQYF	TGTGCCAGCTCACCTCCGGTTAGGGACGAGCAGTACTTC
.	TRBV6-1	TRBJ1-5	many	CASSAPGLDNQPQHF	TGTGCCAGCAGTGCCCCGGGGCTGGACAATCAGCCCCAGCATTTT
.	TRBV7-2	TRBJ1-5	.	CASSLHSSLYQPQHF	TGTGCCAGCAGCTTACATTCTTCCCTTTATCAGCCCCAGCATTTT
.	TRBV7-2	TRBJ2-2	.	CASSFPGPAGELFF	TGTGCCAGCAGCTTCCCAGGGCCGGCCGGGGAGCTGTTTTTT
.	TRBV9	TRBJ1-1	few	CASSVAPTLVTEAFF	TGTGCCAGCAGCGTAGCCCCAACCCTGGTCACTGAAGCTTTCTTT
.	TRBV19	TRBJ2-2	many	CASRYRDNTGELFF	TGTGCCAGTAGGTATAGGGATAACACCGGGGAGCTGTTTTTT
TRBD2	TRBV20-1	TRBJ2-7	many	CSAAGTSGDEQYF	TGCAGTGCGGCCGGGACTAGCGGGGATGAGCAGTACTTC
.	TRBV5-1	TRBJ1-1	many	CASSVGRRANTEAFF	TGCGCCAGCAGCGTTGGAAGGAGGGCGAACACTGAAGCTTTCTTT
.	TRBV27	TRBJ1-3	few	CASSLSSQGISSGNTIYF	TGTGCCAGCAGTTTATCGAGTCAGGGTATAAGCTCTGGAAACACCATATATTTT
.	TRBV12-3/TRBV12-4	TRBJ1-5	many	CASSPQIGSSNQPQHF	TGTGCCAGCAGTCCCCAGATAGGGTCTAGCAATCAGCCCCAGCATTTT
.	TRBV12-3/TRBV12-4	TRBJ1-5	many	CASSLQFQTNQPQHF	TGTGCCAGCAGTCTACAATTCCAGACGAATCAGCCCCAGCATTTT
TRBD2	TRBV27	TRBJ2-7	many	CASSEGTRLYEQYF	TGTGCCAGCAGTGAGGGGACTAGGTTGTACGAGCAGTACTTC
.	TRBV15	TRBJ1-1	many	CATSLTQRGNTEAFF	TGTGCCACCAGCCTCACGCAGAGGGGGAACACTGAAGCTTTCTTT
.	TRBV6-1	TRBJ2-5	many	CASAGHQETQYF	TGTGCCAGCGCCGGACATCAAGAGACCCAGTACTTC
.	TRBV20-1	TRBJ2-5	many	CSARVRVTNRGTQYF	TGCAGTGCTAGAGTCCGGGTCACCAATCGCGGGACCCAGTACTTC
.	TRBV20-1	TRBJ2-7	once	CSARTPPHYEQYF	TGCAGTGCACGGACGCCTCCCCACTACGAGCAGTACTTC
.	TRBV6-2/TRBV6-3	TRBJ1-6	.	CATNRRGGFNSPLHF	TGTGCCACAAACAGAAGGGGAGGATTTAATTCACCCCTCCACTTT
TRBD2	TRBV28	TRBJ2-7	many	CASIKAGRDEQYF	TGTGCCAGCATTAAAGCAGGGAGGGACGAGCAGTACTTC
TRBD1	TRBV20-1	TRBJ1-5	many	CSATGTGVNQPQHF	TGCAGTGCTACCGGGACAGGGGTTAATCAGCCCCAGCATTTT
TRBD2	TRBV6-1	TRBJ2-4	.	CASSEALSGGAIQYF	TGTGCCAGCAGTGAAGCGCTTAGCGGGGGGGCCATCCAGTACTTC
.	TRBV29-1	TRBJ2-3	many	CSVAVLPLTDTQYF	TGCAGCGTTGCAGTACTCCCCCTCACAGATACGCAGTATTTT
.	TRBV29-1	TRBJ2-2	many	CSVEGLANTGELFF	TGCAGCGTCGAAGGACTGGCGAACACCGGGGAGCTGTTTTTT
TRBD2	TRBV6-5	TRBJ2-7	many	CASSKSGASYEQYF	TGTGCCAGCAGCAAGAGCGGGGCCTCCTACGAGCAGTACTTC
.	TRBV12-3/TRBV12-4	TRBJ1-1	many	CASSPDGGNTEAFF	TGTGCCAGCAGCCCTGACGGGGGAAACACTGAAGCTTTCTTT
.	TRBV9	TRBJ2-7	.	CASSTQGLPYEQYF	TGTGCCAGCAGTACCCAGGGACTCCCCTACGAGCAGTACTTC
.	TRBV28	TRBJ1-1	many	CASSFNLGAREAFF	TGTGCCAGCAGTTTCAATCTGGGGGCGCGGGAAGCTTTCTTT
.	TRBV29-1	TRBJ2-5	many	CSGTFQETQYF	TGCAGCGGGACTTTCCAAGAGACCCAGTACTTC
.	TRBV6-2/TRBV6-3	TRBJ1-1	many	CASSRIRGVAFF	TGTGCCAGCAGTAGGATTCGAGGGGTAGCTTTCTTT
.	TRBV30	TRBJ1-3	many	CAWMRASSGNTIYF	TGTGCCTGGATGCGGGCCTCCTCTGGAAACACCATATATTTT
.	TRBV18	TRBJ1-1	.	CASSGDLATEAFF	TGTGCCAGCTCAGGGGACTTGGCCACTGAAGCTTTCTTT
TRBD1	TRBV20-1	TRBJ1-5	many	CSARGGQDHYSNQPQHF	TGCAGTGCCAGGGGGGGGCAGGACCATTATAGCAATCAGCCCCAGCATTTT
.	TRBV9	TRBJ2-5	many	CASSLNRAWETQYF	TGTGCCAGCAGCTTAAACAGGGCCTGGGAGACCCAGTACTTC
.	TRBV10-3	TRBJ2-2	many	CAITETWGDLGTGELFF	TGTGCCATCACCGAGACATGGGGCGACCTGGGAACCGGGGAGCTGTTTTTT
.	TRBV30	TRBJ1-2	many	CAWSLNYGYTF	TGTGCCTGGAGTCTAAACTATGGCTACACCTTC
TRBD1	TRBV7-9	TRBJ1-1	many	CASRSTGSNTEAFF	TGTGCCAGCAGATCGACAGGGTCGAACACTGAAGCTTTCTTT
.	TRBV6-2/TRBV6-3	TRBJ2-7	.	CASSYGAATYEQYF	TGTGCCAGCAGTTACGGGGCAGCTACCTACGAGCAGTACTTC
.	TRBV3-1	TRBJ1-1	.	CASSQGQGPAGTEAFF	TGTGCCAGCAGCCAAGGTCAGGGGCCGGCGGGCACTGAAGCTTTCTTT
.	TRBV11-2	TRBJ1-2	many	CASSLDVLTYGYTF	TGTGCCAGCAGCTTAGACGTATTGACCTATGGCTACACCTTC
.	TRBV3-1	TRBJ1-5	few	CASSPGTLNQPQHF	TGTGCCAGCAGCCCCGGGACACTCAATCAGCCCCAGCATTTT
TRBD1	TRBV19	TRBJ1-5	.	CASLTGGGNQPQHF	TGTGCCAGCCTGACAGGGGGCGGCAATCAGCCCCAGCATTTT
TRBD2	TRBV6-2/TRBV6-3	TRBJ2-7	many	CASSYSTSGGPVDEQYF	TGTGCCAGCAGTTACTCAACTAGCGGGGGCCCTGTGGACGAGCAGTACTTC
TRBD1	TRBV6-1	TRBJ1-6	few	CASSPQGAARNSPLHF	TGTGCCAGCAGTCCCCAGGGGGCCGCTCGGAATTCACCCCTCCACTTT
TRBD1	TRBV28	TRBJ2-2	few	CASSPDRHGYTGELFF	TGTGCCAGCAGCCCGGACAGGCATGGCTACACCGGGGAGCTGTTTTTT
.	TRBV2	TRBJ2-4	few	CASTGGKNIKYF	TGTGCCAGCACTGGGGGCAAAAACATTAAGTACTTC
.	TRBV12-3/TRBV12-4	TRBJ2-5	few	CASRYMDYEGTQYF	TGTGCCAGCAGATATATGGACTATGAGGGGACCCAGTACTTC
.	TRBV2	TRBJ2-7	.	CASRVTLDYEQYF	TGTGCCAGCAGAGTGACATTAGACTACGAGCAGTACTTC
.	TRBV19	TRBJ1-2	.	CASSDGRGYTF	TGTGCCAGTAGTGACGGGCGTGGCTACACCTTC
TRBD2	TRBV6-2/TRBV6-3	TRBJ2-7	once	CASRASGDSYEQYF	TGTGCCAGCAGGGCTAGCGGAGACTCCTACGAGCAGTACTTC
.	TRBV24-1	TRBJ2-7	few	CATSDPRDRYEQHF	TGTGCCACCAGTGACCCACGGGACCGCTACGAGCAGCACTTC
TRBD2	TRBV6-1	TRBJ2-1	many	CASTGLRLANEQFF	TGTGCCAGCACCGGCCTGAGACTAGCCAATGAGCAGTTCTTC
TRBD2	TRBV19	TRBJ2-2	few	CASSTITSGSNTGELFF	TGTGCCAGTAGTACAATCACTAGCGGGTCGAACACCGGGGAGCTGTTTTTT
TRBD1	TRBV15	TRBJ1-2	few	CATSRDLRPGGGGGGYTF	TGTGCCACCAGCAGAGATCTCAGGCCAGGGGGGGGAGGGGGTGGCTACACCTTC
.	TRBV28	TRBJ1-2	.	CASSLIVGIGYTF	TGTGCCAGCAGTTTGATCGTGGGTATTGGCTACACCTTC
.	TRBV20-1	TRBJ2-4	many	CSAREVGGKNIKYF	TGCAGTGCTAGAGAAGTGGGCGGCAAAAACATTAAGTACTTC
TRBD1	TRBV6-1	TRBJ1-2	few	CASTTTGRHGYTF	TGTGCCAGCACCACGACAGGGCGCCACGGCTACACCTTC